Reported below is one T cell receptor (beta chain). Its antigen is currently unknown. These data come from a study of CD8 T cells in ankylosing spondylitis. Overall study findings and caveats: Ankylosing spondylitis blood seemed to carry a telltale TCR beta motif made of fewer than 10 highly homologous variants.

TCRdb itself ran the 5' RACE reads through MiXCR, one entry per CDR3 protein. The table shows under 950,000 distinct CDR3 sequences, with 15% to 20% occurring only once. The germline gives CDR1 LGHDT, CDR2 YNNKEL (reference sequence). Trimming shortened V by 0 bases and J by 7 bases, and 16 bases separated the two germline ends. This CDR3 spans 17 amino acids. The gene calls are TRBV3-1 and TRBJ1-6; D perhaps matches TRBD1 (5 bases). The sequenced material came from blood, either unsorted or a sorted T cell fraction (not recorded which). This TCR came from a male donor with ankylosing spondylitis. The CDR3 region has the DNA TGTGCCAGCAGCCAAGATTTGGCCCTCTCAGGGAATTCACCCCTCCACTTT. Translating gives CASSQDLALSGNSPLHF. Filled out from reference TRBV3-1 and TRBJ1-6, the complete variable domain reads DTAVSQTPKYLVTQMGNDKSIKCEQNLGHDTMYWYKQDSKKFLKIMFSYNNKELIINETVPNRFSPKSPDKAHLNLHINSLELGDSAVYFCASSQDLALSGNSPLHFGNGTRLTVT.